This T cell receptor beta chain was obtained from a study of T cells after yellow fever vaccination. V lost 7 bases and J lost 5; bases outside the gene matches: 13. The CDR3 has 15 amino acids. Germline V gives CDR1 MNHEY, CDR2 SMNVEV (reference sequence). TCRdb itself ran the 5' RACE reads through MiXCR, one entry per CDR3 protein. The table shows a few hundred thousand distinct CDR3 sequences, with about 15% occurring only once. This clonotype originated in a man between 18 and 35 years old who received the YFV17D yellow fever vaccine. The chain employs TRBV27 and TRBJ2-7, with 8 nucleotides matching TRBD1. Sequences were derived from PBMCs, sampled around 5 days after the first yellow fever vaccination. The CDR3: CASTSGYGQGNEQYF. The CDR3 DNA reads as TGTGCCAGCACTTCCGGGTACGGACAGGGAAACGAGCAGTACTTC.